This T cell receptor beta chain was retrieved from a study of T-cell reconstitution after alpha-beta-depleted transplantation in children. This clonotype has only a few counts. Looked up from germline, CDR1 is SGHVS and CDR2 is FQNEAQ. CDR3 size: 17 residues. V was trimmed by 5 bases and J by 0 bases, leaving 17 bases between them. It was with unique molecular identifiers that the TCRbeta library was prepared. TCRdb re-derived calls from the PCR reads in MiXCR, one entry per CDR3 protein. Counted here are roughly 500,000 distinct CDR3 sequences, approximately 29% occurring once; the ten biggest clones make up under 3%.

The sample was PBMCs from the stem cell graft donor, taken from the stem cell graft. The rearrangement links TRBV7-8 to TRBJ2-4; D call uncertain. This clonotype was sampled from a human donor who donated a stem cell graft to a child with aplastic anemia. CDR3 sequence: CASSLLSPLAAKNIQYF. CDR3 DNA: TGTGCCAGCAGCCTTTTGTCTCCCCTTGCAGCCAAAAACATTCAGTACTTC.